The rows below give T cell receptor beta chains drawn from one sample of a study of cytomegalovirus exposure and HLA in healthy donors. The assay was immunoSEQ multiplex PCR, and TCRdb's table has in-frame clones only and misses some. The sample yields tens of thousands of clones, of which the top ten take up roughly 7.1%. The sample consisted of PBMCs. The receptors come from a woman between 35 and 50 years old in good health and CMV-seronegative. Each CDR3 is given with its conserved first and last residue. D genes are given only for firm matches.

v_call	d_call	j_call	cdr3_nt	cdr3_aa
TRBV10-3	NA	TRBJ2-7	TGTGCCATCAGTTCATTGACGGCGGACTACGAGCAGTACTTC	CAISSLTADYEQYF
TRBV29-1	NA	TRBJ2-3	TGCAGCGTTGGTAATACGCAGTATTTT	CSVGNTQYF
TRBV5-1	TRBD2	TRBJ2-3	TGCGCCAGCAGCTTGGTGGCGGGGGGGCTGGCAGATACGCAGTATTTT	CASSLVAGGLADTQYF
TRBV11-1	TRBD1	TRBJ2-3	TGTGCCAGCAGCTCAGGATCGACAGGGGAGGCAGATACGCAGTATTTT	CASSSGSTGEADTQYF
TRBV19	TRBD2	TRBJ2-5	TGTGCCACGTCTAGCGGGGGGTCGGGAGAGACCCAGTACTTC	CATSSGGSGETQYF
TRBV6-1	NA	TRBJ1-2	TGTGCCAGCAGTGTTCCCCAGGGCAACTATGGCTACACCTTC	CASSVPQGNYGYTF
TRBV30	TRBD2	TRBJ2-2	TGTGCCTGGAGTGCCCTTAGCGGGAGCTTCACCGGGGAGCTGTTTTTT	CAWSALSGSFTGELFF
TRBV6-5	NA	TRBJ1-6	TGTGCCAGCAGTGCGACAGCGAATTCACCCCTCCACTTT	CASSATANSPLHF
TRBV4-2	NA	TRBJ1-4	TGTGCCAGCAGCCAAGGGGACGGGGGTAATGAAAAACTGTTTTTT	CASSQGDGGNEKLFF
TRBV4-2	TRBD1	TRBJ2-7	TGTGCCAGCAGCCAAGATGGGGACAGGGGGCTCTACGAGCAGTACTTC	CASSQDGDRGLYEQYF
TRBV10-3	NA	TRBJ2-7	TGTGCCATCAGTGATTTCGACAGCCCTTCCTACGAGCAGTACTTC	CAISDFDSPSYEQYF
TRBV27	TRBD2	TRBJ2-3	TGTGCCAGCAGTTTGGCTAGCGGGAGTAGGACAGATACGCAGTATTTT	CASSLASGSRTDTQYF
TRBV4-2	TRBD2	TRBJ2-1	TGTGCCAGCAGCCAAGACGGGTCAGCGGGACTTGACAATGAGCAGTTCTTC	CASSQDGSAGLDNEQFF
TRBV19	NA	TRBJ1-5	TGTGCCAGTAGTACTCAACAGGGTCCCGCTCAGCCCCAGCATTTT	CASSTQQGPAQPQHF
TRBV5-1	NA	TRBJ2-5	TGCGCCAGCAGTTCCCCTGGCGGGCTCTGGGAGACCCAGTACTTC	CASSSPGGLWETQYF
TRBV28	TRBD1	TRBJ1-2	TGTGCCAGCGGTCAACAGGGGTTTAACACCTTC	CASGQQGFNTF
TRBV28	NA	TRBJ1-2	TGTGCCAGCGGCCACCCATCAGGGGTAGCCGGTGGCTACACCTTC	CASGHPSGVAGGYTF
TRBV5-4	NA	TRBJ1-1	TGTGCCAGCAACACATGGGGGGTAAGGAACACTGAAGCTTTCTTT	CASNTWGVRNTEAFF
TRBV27	TRBD2	TRBJ2-1	TGTGCCAGCAGTCGGGGACTAGCGGGCAATGAGCAGTTCTTC	CASSRGLAGNEQFF
TRBV29-1	NA	TRBJ1-2	TGCAGCGTTGAACCTTCCCCCATGACAGTTTACCACTATGGCTACACCTTC	CSVEPSPMTVYHYGYTF